One and the same sample provided the 12 T cell receptor beta chains below, sequenced in a study of tissue T cells after allogeneic stem cell transplantation. The time point here: mouse harvest day 7 after allogeneic transplant. Tail vein injection delivered 10^7 T-cell-depleted bone marrow cells and 10^6 splenic CD5+ T cells. Assay used: immunoSEQ multiplex PCR; TCRdb lists only in-frame clones, some missing. The sample contains about 8,700 clones, 40% to 45% of which appear only once. Specimen: skin. Receptors originate from a female BALB/c mouse given C57BL/6 T cells with graft-versus-host disease after an allogeneic hematopoietic cell transplant.

With regard to this clone: Gene names and germline refer to mouse. Read coverage stops 1 residue before the CDR3 terminus; the germline J gene supplies the remainder. The chain carries TRBV31 and TRBJ2-3, with D tentatively TRBD2 (6 bases). CDR3 length equals 15 residues. V was clipped by 0 bases and J by 0 bases, with 10 bases between them. Germline V gene lookup returns CDR1 GKSSPN and CDR2 SITVG. CDR3 loop: CAWSLKLGSAETLYF. The CDR3 bases that were read are TGTGCCTGGAGTCTAAAACTGGGCAGTGCAGAAACGCTGTAT.

This clone counts as medium-sized (0.01 to 0.1%). Here the gene names and germline are mouse. The read ends 1 residue early relative to the CDR3; the germline J gene fills the gap. The chain links TRBV26 to TRBJ1-3; D gene unclear. The CDR3 loop spans 12 amino acids. Germline V lookup: CDR1 KGHPV, CDR2 FQNQEV (reference sequence). Trimming shortened V by 6 bases and J by 0 bases, and 3 bases separated the two germline ends. The CDR3 reads CASRDSGNTLYF. CDR3 DNA, as far as it was read: TGTGCCAGCAGGGATTCTGGAAATACGCTCTAT.

This clone turned up a few times. Gene names are the mouse ones. Incomplete CDR3 DNA: TGTGCCAGCAGTCTGGGGACTGGGGTCTATGCTGAGCAGTTC. Residues: CASSLGTGVYAEQF. The full CDR3 reads CASSLGTGVYAEQFF. V and J are TRBV26 and TRBJ2-1; 10 bases line up with TRBD2. The CDR3 end falls 1 residue outside the read, so it is completed with the germline J gene. Trimming at V came to 2 bases and at J to 3 bases, leaving 1 base not matched to a gene. In germline, CDR1 is KGHPV, CDR2 FQNQEV (reference sequence). The CDR3 extends over 15 amino acids.

As to this clone: Genes and germline come from the mouse. The CDR3 end lies 1 residue beyond the end of the read and is filled in from the germline J gene. This chain links TRBV2 with TRBJ1-4, with 7 bases aligning to TRBD1. The J segment lost 1 base and the V segment lost 5 bases, leaving 4 bases of the junction unmatched. Germline CDR1 is LGHNA and CDR2 is YSYQKL. The CDR3 is made up of 15 amino acids. CDR3 loop: CASSARDSSNERLFF. The sequenced part of the CDR3 DNA is TGTGCCAGCAGCGCGCGGGACAGTTCCAACGAAAGATTATTT.

This clone has a handful of counts. Gene names denote mouse genes. The missing CDR3 end, 1 residue past where the read stops, is filled in from the germline J gene. This chain uses TRBV13-1 with TRBJ2-1; D may match TRBD1 or TRBD2 (5 bases each). The CDR3 totals 14 residues. V lost 3 bases to trimming and J lost 1 base, with 8 bases between them. Germline assignment: CDR1 NSHNY and CDR2 SYGAGN. The CDR3 region is CASSVRGNYAEQFF. The sequenced CDR3 bases are TGTGCCAGCAGTGTGCGGGGGAACTATGCTGAGCAGTTC.

This clone was recorded a few times. Gene labels here are mouse ones. The sequence runs out 1 residue before the end of the CDR3; the remainder is reconstructed from the germline J gene. The genes are TRBV26 and TRBJ1-2; TRBD1 aligns across 8 bases. After removal of 4 bases from V and 2 bases from J, the junction contained 0 bases not matched to a gene. CDR1 KGHPV and CDR2 FQNQEV come from the germline V gene (reference sequence). This CDR3 has 13 residues. The CDR3 sequence: CASSRQGNSDYTF. Partial CDR3 DNA: TGTGCCAGCAGTCGACAGGGGAACTCCGACTACACC.

This clone was seen once. Gene names denote mouse genes. The missing CDR3 end, 1 residue past where the read stops, is filled in from the germline J gene. The chain is built from TRBV23 and TRBJ1-4; the table's D call TRBD1 went unverified against the DNA. The germline V gene encodes CDR1 KGHTA and CDR2 FQNQQP. The CDR3 has 15 amino acids. CDR3 bases read: TGCTCCAGCAGTAGACAGTCCATTTCCAACGAAAGATTATTT. Its translation is CSSSRQSISNERLF. The entire CDR3 reads CSSSRQSISNERLFF. The variable domain in full, completed from reference TRBV23 and TRBJ1-4, reads DAAVTQKPRYLIKMKGQEAEMKCIPEKGHTAVFWYQQKQSKELKFLIYFQNQQPLDQIDMVKERFSAVCPSSSLCSLGIRTCEAEDSALYLCSSSRQSISNERLFFGHGTKLSVL.

Concerning this clone: Gene and germline names: mouse. The read is 1 residue too short to cover the CDR3 end, so that end is filled in from the germline J gene. This sequence joins TRBV16 and TRBJ2-4, with D perhaps TRBD2 (6 bases). Trimming removed 4 bases from V and 0 bases from J, with 8 bases in between. This CDR3 has 14 residues. Germline V CDR1 and CDR2: SGHSA, FRNQAP. CDR3 DNA (partial): TGTGCAAGCAGCTGGGGGACTAGTCAAAACACCTTGTAC. It translates to CASSWGTSQNTLY. The entire CDR3 protein reads CASSWGTSQNTLYF.

By its share, this clone is medium-sized. Gene and germline names: mouse. The read halts 1 residue ahead of the CDR3 end, with the missing end drawn from the germline J gene. Other DNA sequences within the sample encode an identical CDR3. This rearrangement joins TRBV26 to TRBJ2-2; D possibly corresponds to TRBD1 (5 bases). The CDR3 is made up of 14 amino acids. Germline V gene lookup returns CDR1 KGHPV and CDR2 FQNQEV (reference sequence). Trimming took off 2 bases at V and 1 base at J, with 5 bases between the two ends. CDR3 DNA, as far as it was read: TGTGCCAGCAGTCTGGGACAAAACACCGGGCAGCTCTAC. This codes for CASSLGQNTGQLY. The full CDR3 protein reads CASSLGQNTGQLYF.

On this clone: Gene names follow the mouse nomenclature. With the read ending 1 residue before the CDR3 end, the germline J gene is used to fill in that end. The chain joins TRBV2 to TRBJ2-2; 9 nucleotides agree with TRBD1. V dropped 2 bases and J dropped 2; count of bases not matched to a gene: 0. Germline loops: CDR1 LGHNA, CDR2 YSYQKL. The CDR3 loop spans 15 amino acids. The CDR3 DNA, read in part, is TGTGCCAGCAGCCAAACAGGGGGCAACACCGGGCAGCTCTAC. Its translation is CASSQTGGNTGQLY. The CDR3 in full is CASSQTGGNTGQLYF.

A word on this clone: The gene names here belong to mouse. The sequence runs out 1 residue before the end of the CDR3; the remainder is reconstructed from the germline J gene. The chain links TRBV26 to TRBJ1-1, with TRBD1 identical over 9 bases. CDR1 is KGHPV and CDR2 is FQNQEV in the germline V gene (reference sequence). This CDR3 is built from 14 residues. J lost 4 bases, V lost 2 bases, and 2 bases had no gene match. This CDR3 reads CASSLGQGITEVFF. The CDR3 DNA, read in part, is TGTGCCAGCAGTCTGGGACAGGGGATCACAGAAGTCTTC.

Remarks on this clone: These gene names are mouse names. The read gets to within 1 residue of the CDR3 end, and the germline J gene fills in the rest. The gene calls are TRBV5 and TRBJ2-5; 8 bases are shared with TRBD2. This CDR3 is built from 16 residues. Germline CDR1 reads LGHNA; CDR2 reads YNLKQL (reference sequence). V trimming: 2 bases; J trimming: 0 bases; junction bases outside the gene matches: 4. The CDR3 loop is CASSQTGGGNQDTQYF. The covered CDR3 bases are TGTGCCAGCAGCCAAACTGGGGGTGGGAACCAAGACACCCAGTAC.